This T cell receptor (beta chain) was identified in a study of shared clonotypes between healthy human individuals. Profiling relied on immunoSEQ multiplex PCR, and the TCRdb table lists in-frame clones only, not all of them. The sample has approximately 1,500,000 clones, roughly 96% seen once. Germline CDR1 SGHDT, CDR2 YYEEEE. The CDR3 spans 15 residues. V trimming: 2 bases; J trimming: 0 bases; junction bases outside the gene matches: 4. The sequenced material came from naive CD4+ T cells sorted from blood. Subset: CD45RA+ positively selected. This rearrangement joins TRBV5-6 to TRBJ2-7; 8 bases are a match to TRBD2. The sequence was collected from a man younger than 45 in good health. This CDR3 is CASSLPGLGSYEQYF. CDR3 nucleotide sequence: TGTGCCAGCAGCTTACCGGGACTAGGCTCCTACGAGCAGTACTTC.